This T cell receptor (beta chain) stems from a study of early T cells in non-severe SARS-CoV-2 infection. Study information: Alpha and beta chains were unpaired, from unsorted whole-blood bulk RNA.

Within the sample, this clonotype is medium-sized. A single record per CDR3 protein comes from TCRdb applying MiXCR to the 5' RACE reads. The sample records about 88,000 distinct CDR3 sequences, about 15% being singletons. The clonotype originates from an adult who was a healthcare worker with PCR-confirmed SARS-CoV-2 infection or an uninfected control (not recorded which). Sequenced input: whole blood.

For the CDR3, the DNA is TGTGCCAGCAGCTTAGGAGGTCCAGGGAGCACAGATACGCAGTATTTT. As protein: CASSLGGPGSTDTQYF. The J gene is TRBJ2-3, the V gene TRBV7-9; D perhaps matches TRBD1 (5 bases). V dropped 1 base and J dropped 0 bases, with 11 bases sitting between them. This CDR3 region has 16 residues. Germline V lookup: CDR1 SEHNR, CDR2 FQNEAQ (reference sequence).